The clone carrying this T cell receptor beta chain appeared a few times. What it binds is not known. Stated treatment: approximately nine-day PBMC culture with coronavirus spike peptide pools or control peptides (ViraFEST assay). The data belong to a study of vaccination and CD4 T cells after COVID-19. The Oncomine TCR Beta short-read assay sequenced DNA from cultured CD4+ T cells. Via MiXCR, TCRdb re-called the PCR reads, giving one row per CDR3 protein. This repertoire shows around 8,800 distinct CDR3 sequences, 50% to 70% found once; its top ten account for roughly 15%. With 6 bases clipped from V and 2 bases from J, the junction kept 11 bases outside the gene matches. CDR1 is MNHNS, CDR2 SASEGT, per germline. CDR3 size: 16 residues.

V gene TRBV6-1 combines with J gene TRBJ2-5; 8 positions match TRBD2. The material was cultured CD4+ T cells from blood, obtained after SARS-CoV-2 vaccination. This TCR was recovered from a human donor with COVID-19. The chain's CDR3 is CASRDPDSGGQETQYF. The CDR3 DNA reads TGTGCCAGCAGGGACCCCGACAGCGGGGGACAAGAGACCCAGTACTTC.